The next 6 T cell receptor beta chains were all read from a single sample in a study of cytomegalovirus exposure and HLA in healthy donors. Both 60 Vbeta primers and 13 Jbeta primers went into the PCR. Some clones are missing from TCRdb's copy, which holds only in-frame ones; the method was immunoSEQ multiplex PCR. The repertoire has around 100,000 clones, around 60% of them found once; the top ten carry 2.5% to 4%. The sequenced material came from PBMCs. These TCRs come from a woman between 50 and 59 years old in good health and CMV-seronegative.

This sequence joins TRBV19 and TRBJ1-2, with D perhaps matching TRBD1 (6 bases). The CDR3 is made up of 17 amino acids. CDR1 and CDR2 (germline): LNHDA, SQIVND (reference sequence). V lost 1 base to trimming and J lost 5 bases, with 20 bases between them. The CDR3 nucleotides read TGTGCCAGTAGTATAGGGACAGCGGGGAGGTCTGGGTATGGCTACACCTTC. Protein product: CASSIGTAGRSGYGYTF.

This clone was recorded a few times. V is TRBV2 and J is TRBJ1-1; TRBD1 aligns across 9 bases. J lost 1 base, V lost 11 bases, and 2 bases had no gene match. Germline V gene data show CDR1 as SNHLY and CDR2 as FYNNEI. This CDR3 region has 12 residues. In nucleotides, the CDR3 is TGTGCCGGGGACAGGGAGAACACTGAAGCTTTCTTT. Protein sequence: CAGDRENTEAFF. The full variable domain, its missing parts supplied by reference TRBV2 and TRBJ1-1, is EPEVTQTPSHQVTQMGQEVILRCVPISNHLYFYWYRQILGQKVEFLVSFYNNEISEKSEIFDDQFSVERPDGSNFTLKIRSTKLEDSAMYFCAGDRENTEAFFGQGTRLTVV.

The V call is TRBV5-1, the J call TRBJ2-7; the match to TRBD1 covers 9 bases. This CDR3 has 15 amino acids. Unmatched junction bases numbered 7, after V lost 3 bases and J lost 3 bases. Germline CDR1 SGHRS, CDR2 YFSETQ. The CDR3 region is CASSSGTGSFYEQYF. Here the CDR3 DNA reads TGCGCCAGCAGCTCGGGGACAGGGTCCTTCTACGAGCAGTACTTC. The complete variable domain, with remaining parts taken from reference TRBV5-1 and TRBJ2-7, reads KAGVTQTPRYLIKTRGQQVTLSCSPISGHRSVSWYQQTPGQGLQFLFEYFSETQRNKGNFPGRFSGRQFSNSRSEMNVSTLELGDSALYLCASSSGTGSFYEQYFGPGTRLTVT.

The genes are TRBV2 and TRBJ2-7; 10 bases are a match to TRBD2. V trimming: 5 bases; J trimming: 3 bases; junction bases outside the gene matches: 10. Germline CDR1 and CDR2: SNHLY and FYNNEI. This CDR3 spans 16 amino acids. CDR3 nucleotides: TGTGCCAGCAGTTGGACCCTAGCGGGAGTATTCTACGAGCAGTACTTC. Encoded protein: CASSWTLAGVFYEQYF.

This clone came up a few times. V and J are TRBV27 and TRBJ2-2; D is possibly TRBD2 (5 bases). Trimming stripped 9 bases from V and 1 base from J, with 12 bases between. There are 14 residues in the CDR3. The germline V gene encodes CDR1 MNHEY and CDR2 SMNVEV (reference sequence). The CDR3, as DNA: TGTGCCAGTCTCCGGGATATGAACACCGGGGAGCTGTTTTTT. Translated, it gives CASLRDMNTGELFF.

J is TRBJ1-5 and V is TRBV19, with D possibly being TRBD1 (6 bases). The CDR3 runs to 14 residues. Germline loops: CDR1 LNHDA, CDR2 SQIVND (reference sequence). V lost 3 bases and J lost 6, with 12 bases in between. The CDR3 here is CASSMVGARQPQHF. The CDR3, as DNA: TGTGCCAGTAGTATGGTGGGGGCGCGTCAGCCCCAGCATTTT.